These T cell receptor beta chains were read from a single sample in a study of Tregs in tolerant kidney transplant recipients. Method: immunoSEQ multiplex PCR; TCRdb's copy keeps in-frame clones and lacks some. The sample contains tens of thousands of clones, less than 90% of which appear only once. Here the sequenced sample was CD4+ T cells from blood, taken before the transplant. These receptors came from a human donor who received a combined kidney and bone marrow transplant. CDR3s include the opening cysteine and the closing phenylalanine or tryptophan. Size is omitted from some rows. Given values are once, few, many or a class for expanded clones.

>TRBV10-2|.|TRBJ2-7
CATTKSETRVEQYF
>TRBV5-1|.|TRBJ2-1
CASSALAGGPDEQFF
>TRBV29-1|.|TRBJ2-2
CSVLGLAGERTGELFF
>TRBV4-1|.|TRBJ1-1
CASSQVDRVHTEAFF
>TRBV9|.|TRBJ2-7
CASSVAPQGAPYEQYF
>TRBV7-2|.|TRBJ2-2
CASSSSGSGELFF
>TRBV18|.|TRBJ2-7
CASSPSDRGYEQYF
>TRBV7-2|.|TRBJ1-2
CASSLDGGINYGYTF
>TRBV7-3|.|TRBJ2-1
CASSLTGPGGLAEQFF
>TRBV7-3|.|TRBJ2-3
CASSRTSGKDTQYF
>TRBV20-1|.|TRBJ1-1
CSASFSSEAFF
>TRBV30|.|TRBJ2-1
CAWGPSGRGSYNEQFF
>TRBV5-1|.|TRBJ2-7
CASSASGTSLEQYF
>TRBV10-1|.|TRBJ2-7
CASSDSGSWHEQYF
>TRBV6-1|.|TRBJ2-1
CASSEVTGEYNEQFF
>TRBV2|.|TRBJ2-1
CASSESLAAISYNEQFF
>TRBV30|.|TRBJ2-7
CAWGAPGQLGRGEQYF
>TRBV6-5|.|TRBJ1-3
CASKLLRQGVTIYF
>TRBV28|.|TRBJ2-3
CASSFPLAASTDTQYF
>TRBV10-3|few|TRBJ1-5
CAISLYSNQPQHF
>TRBV10-3|.|TRBJ2-1
CAISEISSGEQFF
>TRBV15|.|TRBJ2-3
CATSPRGQGGAQYF